Below are 17 T cell receptor beta chains sequenced from a single sample in a study of T-cell reconstitution after alpha-beta-depleted transplantation in children. Unique molecular identifiers featured in how the TCRbeta library was prepared. MiXCR, applied by TCRdb to the PCR reads, yields one record per CDR3 protein. The data contain a few hundred thousand distinct CDR3 sequences, 10% to 15% of them seen just once; the ten biggest clones take up over 2%. Sequencing used PBMCs, mostly from graft donor cells, obtained 360 days after TCRalphabeta/CD19-depleted stem cell transplant. Source of these receptors: a male patient aged 10 to 17 who had a stem cell transplant for acute myeloid leukemia, so the T cells may come from the graft donor.

This clonotype was seen a few times. This chain links TRBV20-1 with TRBJ2-1; D is undetermined. The CDR3 totals 11 residues. CDR1 and CDR2 from the germline V gene are DFQATT and SNEGSKA (reference sequence). V was clipped by 3 bases and J by 3 bases, with 3 bases between them. CDR3 amino acids: CSASLYNEQFF. The CDR3 nucleotides read TGCAGTGCTAGCCTCTACAATGAGCAGTTCTTC.

The V gene is TRBV5-1, the J gene TRBJ2-5; 15 bases are shared with TRBD2. Germline V gene lookup returns CDR1 SGHRS and CDR2 YFSETQ. This CDR3 comprises 17 residues. Germline trimming cut 4 bases from V and 4 bases from J; bases unmatched to any gene: 8. DNA for the CDR3: TGCGCCAGCAGCCTACGGACTAGCGGGAGGGCCGGAGAGACCCAGTACTTC. As protein: CASSLRTSGRAGETQYF.

This clonotype was recorded many times. V usage is TRBV29-1 and J usage is TRBJ2-7, with 7 bases aligning to TRBD1. This CDR3 comprises 12 residues. Looked up from germline, CDR1 is SQVTM and CDR2 is ANQGSEA. V was clipped by 7 bases and J by 10 bases; unmatched bases: 13. This chain's CDR3 is CSGRDSGPSQYF. In nucleotides, the CDR3 is TGCAGCGGCCGGGACAGTGGCCCGTCACAGTACTTC.

The rearrangement links TRBV28 to TRBJ2-7; D is possibly TRBD1 (5 bases). From germline, CDR1 is MDHEN and CDR2 SYDVKM. CDR3 length: 14 amino acids. Deletions cut 6 bases from V and 2 bases from J, with 14 bases between. The CDR3 here is CASRGAVNAYEQYF. CDR3 in DNA: TGTGCCAGCAGAGGGGCAGTGAACGCCTACGAGCAGTACTTC.

The J gene is TRBJ2-1, the V gene TRBV7-2; D may be TRBD2 (6 bases). CDR3 length: 13 residues. The ends were cut back, 11 bases at V and 9 bases at J, with 20 bases in the middle. Looked up from germline, CDR1 is SGHTA and CDR2 is FQGNSA. The CDR3 DNA reads as TGTGCCCTGGGGCTAGGGGTGGGAGGTGAGCAGTTCTTC. Translating it yields CALGLGVGGEQFF.

There are many counts of this clonotype. This rearrangement joins TRBV7-2 to TRBJ2-3; D is ambiguous. The CDR3 runs 13 residues. Trimming cost V 6 bases and J 2 bases, with 9 bases left between them. Germline CDR1 reads SGHTA; CDR2 reads FQGNSA. DNA of the CDR3: TGTGCCAGCAGGCAGCCGCCCACAGATACGCAGTATTTT. This encodes CASRQPPTDTQYF. The full variable domain, completed using reference TRBV7-2 and TRBJ2-3, is GAGVSQSPSNKVTEKGKDVELRCDPISGHTALYWYRQSLGQGLEFLIYFQGNSAPDKSGLPSDRFSAERTGGSVSTLTIQRTQQEDSAVYLCASRQPPTDTQYFGPGTRLTVL.

This clonotype was detected many times. The chain links TRBV29-1 to TRBJ2-7, with D perhaps matching TRBD2 (5 bases). The germline CDR1 and CDR2 sequences are SQVTM and ANQGSEA. Deletions cut 1 base from V and 3 bases from J, with 13 bases between. The CDR3 extends over 14 amino acids. CDR3 in amino acids: CSVEASGSLYEQYF. In DNA, the CDR3 is TGCAGCGTTGAAGCATCGGGGTCCCTCTACGAGCAGTACTTC.

This sequence joins TRBV20-1 and TRBJ2-1, with 8 bases identical to TRBD1. This CDR3 has 15 residues. V lost 0 bases, J lost 6 bases, and 7 bases stayed unmatched. Germline-derived CDR1 and CDR2 are DFQATT and SNEGSKA (reference sequence). This chain's CDR3 is CSARDSGTGANEQFF. The DNA of the CDR3 is TGCAGTGCTAGAGACTCCGGGACAGGAGCCAATGAGCAGTTCTTC.

This clonotype was counted between two and nine times. This chain joins TRBV7-6 and TRBJ2-2; D is unresolved. This CDR3 has 17 residues. CDR1 is SGHVS, CDR2 FNYEAQ, per germline. The ends were cut back, 3 bases at V and 6 bases at J, with 20 bases in the middle. CDR3 protein: CASSFPPSVSRAGELFF. CDR3 nucleotides: TGTGCCAGCAGCTTCCCCCCTTCTGTGAGCCGCGCCGGGGAGCTGTTTTTT.

The CDR3 nucleotides read TGTGCCAGCAGTTTATTAGCGGGACAGCAAGAGACCCAGTACTTC. Protein: CASSLLAGQQETQYF. The chain carries TRBV12-3 or TRBV12-4 and TRBJ2-5; tentative D call: TRBD2 (8 bases). This CDR3 has 15 residues. V lost 2 bases, J lost 2 bases, and 12 bases lay in between.

This clonotype was counted many times. The CDR3 sequence: CASSLTSGYYNEQFF. CDR3 nucleotides: TGCGCCAGCAGCTTAACTAGCGGGTATTACAATGAGCAGTTCTTC. The gene calls are TRBV5-1 and TRBJ2-1, with TRBD2 identical over 9 bases. CDR3 length: 15 amino acids. Germline loops: CDR1 SGHRS, CDR2 YFSETQ. J gave up 4 bases and V 2 bases, and 4 bases lay outside the gene matches.

This clonotype came up a few times. The rearrangement uses TRBV11-2 and TRBJ2-7, with D possibly matching TRBD2 (6 bases). Trimming left V 2 bases short and J 0 bases short, with 23 bases between. This CDR3 has 19 residues. Germline loops: CDR1 SGHAT, CDR2 FQNNGV. CDR3 nucleotides: TGTGCCAGCAGCTTAAGGCCCTCACCCGAACGGGGGACCTCCTACGAGCAGTACTTC. Translation gives CASSLRPSPERGTSYEQYF.

The J gene is TRBJ2-1, the V gene TRBV29-1; no definite D call. CDR1 is SQVTM, CDR2 ANQGSEA, per germline. The CDR3 loop spans 15 amino acids. Trimming left V 5 bases short and J 6 bases short, with 20 bases between. The CDR3 nucleotides are TGCAGCGTTTCGCCAACGTATCAGCCATCCAATGAGCAGTTCTTC. The encoded protein is CSVSPTYQPSNEQFF.

Ten or more counts support this clonotype. The chain recombines TRBV20-1 with TRBJ2-2; weak D call: TRBD2 (6 bases). Per germline, CDR1 DFQATT and CDR2 SNEGSKA (reference sequence). The germline V and J ends were trimmed by 3 bases and 4 bases, with 9 bases remaining between them. The CDR3 contains 13 residues. The CDR3 nucleotides read TGCAGTGCTAGCGGGAGCGTCACCGGGGAGCTGTTTTTT. Encoded protein: CSASGSVTGELFF.

This clonotype was seen a few times. The DNA is omitted, as the CDR3 cannot be located on it reliably, and the CDR3 follows TCRdb's listing. V usage is TRBV29-1 and J usage is TRBJ2-3; the table's D call of TRBD1 was not tested on the DNA. The CDR3 length equals 13 residues, ends included. Germline V gene lookup returns CDR1 SQVTM and CDR2 ANQGSEA. The CDR3 protein is CSVRGRPGDTQYF.

V is TRBV29-1 and J is TRBJ2-2, with D perhaps assigned TRBD1 or TRBD2 (5 bases each). Trimming removed 7 bases from V and 6 bases from J, with 12 bases in between. CDR1 is SQVTM and CDR2 is ANQGSEA in the germline V gene. The CDR3 is 12 residues long. The CDR3 region has the DNA TGCAGCGCCCCGAGGGGCGCCGGGGAGCTGTTTTTT. It encodes CSAPRGAGELFF.

This clonotype was detected ten times or more. The V and J genes are TRBV25-1 and TRBJ2-5; either TRBD1 or TRBD2 may fit D (6 bases each). Germline-derived CDR1 and CDR2 are MGHDK and SYGVNS. The germline V and J ends were trimmed by 2 bases and 4 bases, with 17 bases remaining between them. The CDR3 totals 16 residues. The CDR3 region has the DNA TGTGCCAGCAGTGAAGGATCAAGGGGGGCCGGAGAGACCCAGTACTTC. Translating it yields CASSEGSRGAGETQYF.